This entry is about one T cell receptor beta chain. The record originates from a study of blood T cell repertoires in COVID-19. The CDR3 covers 13 residues. Unmatched junction bases numbered 11, after V lost 2 bases and J lost 16 bases. Germline V CDR1 and CDR2: SGHNT, YYREEE (reference sequence). Method: immunoSEQ multiplex PCR; TCRdb's copy keeps in-frame clones and lacks some. The sample lists over 45,000 clones, just over 85% occurring once. This sequence joins TRBV5-4 and TRBJ2-4; the match to TRBD1 covers 8 bases. This sequence originates from a woman aged 80 or older with acute or convalescent COVID-19. Sequencing used peripheral blood. CDR3 residues: CASSLPGQDPHYF. The CDR3 DNA follows: TGTGCCAGCAGCTTACCGGGACAGGATCCCCATTACTTC.